This TCR beta chain was sequenced in a study of T cell responses to AZD1222 COVID-19 vaccine. Study results and caveats: Distributed over spike, vaccine-associated CD4 TCRs predominated at 160-218 and 743-854.

This CDR3 has 16 residues. With 5 bases removed from V and 4 bases from J, the gap between germline ends came to 19 bases. The method was immunoSEQ multiplex PCR; TCRdb's version includes in-frame clones alone and lacks a portion of them. Of 150,000 or so clones listed, approximately 92% were seen once; the top ten hold more than 4.5%. Worth noting for this clone: The antigen remains unidentified.

This TCR was recovered from an adult in good health. V is TRBV5-3 and J is TRBJ2-1; D is possibly TRBD2 (6 bases). TRBV5-3 is labeled an ORF, and its function is uncertain. This specimen was peripheral blood, taken on day 0 of AZD1222 vaccination. The CDR3 DNA sequence: TGTGCCAGAAGGGGGGGATTAGGGATATTTTACAATGAGCAGTTCTTC. It yields the protein CARRGGLGIFYNEQFF.